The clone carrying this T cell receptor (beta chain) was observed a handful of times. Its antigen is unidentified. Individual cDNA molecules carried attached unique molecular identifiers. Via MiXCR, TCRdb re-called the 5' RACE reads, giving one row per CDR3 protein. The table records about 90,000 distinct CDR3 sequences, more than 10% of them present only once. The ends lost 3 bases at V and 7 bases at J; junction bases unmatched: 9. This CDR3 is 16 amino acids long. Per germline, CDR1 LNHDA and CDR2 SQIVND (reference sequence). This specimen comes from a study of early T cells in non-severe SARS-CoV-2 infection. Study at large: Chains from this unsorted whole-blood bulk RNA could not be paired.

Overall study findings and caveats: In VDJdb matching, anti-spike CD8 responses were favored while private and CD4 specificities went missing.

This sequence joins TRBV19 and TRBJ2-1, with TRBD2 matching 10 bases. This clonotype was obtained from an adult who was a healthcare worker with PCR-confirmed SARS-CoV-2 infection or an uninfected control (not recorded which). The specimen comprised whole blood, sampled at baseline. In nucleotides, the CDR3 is TGTGCCAGTAGTATGTGGTCTAGCGGGAGTGTAAATGAGCAGTTCTTC. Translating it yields CASSMWSSGSVNEQFF.